This TCR beta chain was obtained from a study of CD8+CD57+ T cells in acquired aplastic anemia. Whole-study context: The study obtained an average of about 3.4 ug of DNA from sorted CD4+ and CD8+ cells. Findings and limits, study-wide: Patients and controls turned out to have approximately 29 CD8+ CDR3 sequences in common. Patient and control CD8+ Simpson's diversity was not significantly different.

Only patients with CD8+CD57+ cell expansion on flow cytometry were chosen for sequencing. The enrolled patients all had severe acquired aplastic anemia. Of note for this clonotype: Its matching antigen is unknown. The junction does not match germline at one end; this may be a read error.

Profiling of TCR beta VDJ combinations and CDR3 sequences used genomic DNA as template. MiXCR, applied by TCRdb to the reads, yields one record per CDR3 protein. The data hold roughly 180,000 distinct CDR3 sequences, with roughly 63% observed a single time. This CDR3 has 17 residues. CDR1 is KGHDR, CDR2 SFDVKD, per germline. The clonotype comes from a human donor with aplastic anemia. The specimen was sorted CD4+, CD8+, or CD8+CD57+ T cells (not recorded which) from PBMCs. The rearrangement links TRBV24-1 to TRBJ2-7, with TRBD2 identical over 8 bases. CDR3 nucleotides: TGTGCCAGCAGTTTGGACTCGCGGGAGGTGTTCTCCTACGAGCAGTACTTC. This sequence encodes CASSLDSREVFSYEQYF.